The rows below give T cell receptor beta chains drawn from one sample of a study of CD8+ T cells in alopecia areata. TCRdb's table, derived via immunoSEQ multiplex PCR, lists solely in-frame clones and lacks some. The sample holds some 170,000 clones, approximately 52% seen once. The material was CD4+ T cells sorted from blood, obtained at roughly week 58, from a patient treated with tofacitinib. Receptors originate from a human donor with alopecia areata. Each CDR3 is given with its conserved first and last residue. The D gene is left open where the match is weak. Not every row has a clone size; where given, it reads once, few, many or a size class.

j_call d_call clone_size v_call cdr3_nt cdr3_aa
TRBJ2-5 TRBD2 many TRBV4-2 TGTGCCAGCAGCCTAGGGACTAGCGGGGGGGCCGAGGAGACCCAGTACTTC CASSLGTSGGAEETQYF
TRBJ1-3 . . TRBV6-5 TGTGCCAGCAGTTGGCAGGGCTCTGGAAACACCATATATTTT CASSWQGSGNTIYF
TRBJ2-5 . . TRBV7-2 TGTGCCAGCAGCTTAAGGGGACGGGCCCAGTACTTC CASSLRGRAQYF
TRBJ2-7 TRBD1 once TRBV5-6 TGTGCCAGCAGACGAGGACAGGGGGGGCACGAGCAGTACTTC CASRRGQGGHEQYF
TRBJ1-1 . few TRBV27 TGTGCCAGCAGTTCTACCCGAGACACTGAAGCTTTCTTT CASSSTRDTEAFF
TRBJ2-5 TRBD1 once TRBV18 TGTGCCAGCTCACCGGGACAGATACAAGAGACCCAGTACTTC CASSPGQIQETQYF
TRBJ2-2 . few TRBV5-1 TGCGCCAGCAGCTTGGATCGCCGGGAGCTGTTTTTT CASSLDRRELFF
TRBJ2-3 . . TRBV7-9 TGTGCCAGCAGCTTAAACCGGGACACAGATACGCAGTATTTT CASSLNRDTDTQYF
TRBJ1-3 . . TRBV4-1 TGCGCCAGCAGAGGGCTCTCTGGAAACACCATATATTTT CASRGLSGNTIYF
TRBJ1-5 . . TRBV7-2 TGTGCCAGCAGCTTACTGGTGAGCGGTAGCAATCAGCCCCAGCATTTT CASSLLVSGSNQPQHF
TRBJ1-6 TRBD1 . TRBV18 TGTGCCAGCTCACCGCTACAGGGGGGCCGAGGTCCATCACCCCTCCACTTT CASSPLQGGRGPSPLHF
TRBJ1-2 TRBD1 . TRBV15 TGTGCCACCAGCAGGACAGGGGGGGTGAACTATGGCTACACCTTC CATSRTGGVNYGYTF
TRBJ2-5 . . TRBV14 TGTGCCAGCAGCCAAGACGATCAAGAGACCCAGTACTTC CASSQDDQETQYF
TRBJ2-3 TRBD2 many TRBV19 TGTGCCAGTAAGCGGGGGCCCGAGGATACGCAGTATTTT CASKRGPEDTQYF
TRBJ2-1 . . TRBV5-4 TGTGCCAGCAACAATGGGGGGAGCTCCTACAATGAGCAGTTCTTC CASNNGGSSYNEQFF
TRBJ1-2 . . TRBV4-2 TGTGCCAGCAGCCAAAGCGGGACCGTCTATGGCTACACCTTC CASSQSGTVYGYTF
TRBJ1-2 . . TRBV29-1 TGCAGCGTTGAACCGACAGGCAACTATGGCTACACCTTC CSVEPTGNYGYTF
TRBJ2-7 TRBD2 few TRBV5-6 TGTGCCAGCAGCTGGCGTGCGGGGGACGAGCAGTACTTC CASSWRAGDEQYF
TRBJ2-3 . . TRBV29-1 TGCAGCGCTTACGCCCTAGGGGAGGTGAGAACAGATACGCAGTATTTT CSAYALGEVRTDTQYF
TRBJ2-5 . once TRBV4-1 TGCGCCAGCAGCCAAGATCGGCAGAGCCAAGAGACCCAGTACTTC CASSQDRQSQETQYF
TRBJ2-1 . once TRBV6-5 TGTGCCAGCAATTACTCGTGGCAGGGCAATGAGCAGTTCTTC CASNYSWQGNEQFF
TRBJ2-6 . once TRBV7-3 TGTGCCAGCAGCTACCTTCCTACAGGGTTAATATCTGGGGCCAACGTCCTGACTTTC CASSYLPTGLISGANVLTF
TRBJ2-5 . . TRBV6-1 TGTGCCAGCAGTGATCATGGAGAGGGGGTTGGAGAGACCCAGTACTTC CASSDHGEGVGETQYF
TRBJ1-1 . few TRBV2 TGTGCCAGCAGGGATGGACCGGTGAACACTGAAGCTTTCTTT CASRDGPVNTEAFF
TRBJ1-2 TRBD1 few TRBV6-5 TGTGCCAGCAGCGCGACAGGGTTGGACGGCTACACCTTC CASSATGLDGYTF
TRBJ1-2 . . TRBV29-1 TGCAGCGTTGAATCGGGCATAGAAAGTGGCTACACCTTC CSVESGIESGYTF
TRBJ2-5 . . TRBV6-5 TGTGCCAGCAGCCTGGGGGAGACCCAGTACTTC CASSLGETQYF
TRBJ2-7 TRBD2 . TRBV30 TGTGCCTGGAGTGTAGGGACTAGCGGGGGAGAGCAGTACTTC CAWSVGTSGGEQYF
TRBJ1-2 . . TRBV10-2 TGCGCCAGCAAGGACCGGGGGGGATATGGCTACACCTTC CASKDRGGYGYTF